This entry lists 13 T cell receptor beta chains sequenced from one sample in a study of T-cell reconstitution after alpha-beta-depleted transplantation in children. This sample's TCRbeta library carried unique molecular identifier barcodes. TCRdb fed the PCR reads into MiXCR, producing one record per CDR3 protein. The table has some 300,000 distinct CDR3 sequences, 10% seen once. Sequencing used PBMCs from the stem cell graft donor, obtained from the stem cell graft. The receptors were sampled from a human donor who donated a stem cell graft to a child with acute lymphoblastic leukemia.

V is TRBV5-1 and J is TRBJ1-2; 11 bases agree with TRBD1. Germline V gives CDR1 SGHRS, CDR2 YFSETQ. The CDR3 has 14 amino acids. The J segment lost 8 bases and the V segment lost 4 bases, leaving 7 bases of the junction unmatched. The CDR3 here is CASSAGQGAEGYTF. CDR3 DNA sequence: TGCGCCAGCAGCGCCGGACAGGGGGCGGAGGGCTACACCTTC. Combining the CDR3 with reference TRBV5-1 and TRBJ1-2 gives the whole variable domain KAGVTQTPRYLIKTRGQQVTLSCSPISGHRSVSWYQQTPGQGLQFLFEYFSETQRNKGNFPGRFSGRQFSNSRSEMNVSTLELGDSALYLCASSAGQGAEGYTFGSGTRLTVV.

The chain uses TRBV24-1 and TRBJ2-2, with D possibly being TRBD2 (5 bases). In germline, CDR1 is KGHDR, CDR2 SFDVKD. This CDR3 has 16 amino acids. V dropped 4 bases and J dropped 4 bases, with 15 bases sitting between them. CDR3 loop: CATSEHRGYGTGELFF. Here the CDR3 DNA reads TGTGCCACCAGTGAGCACCGGGGTTACGGCACCGGGGAGCTGTTTTTT.

A few counts support this clonotype. This chain joins TRBV12-3 or TRBV12-4 and TRBJ1-2; D may be TRBD1 (5 bases). Trimming took off 6 bases at V and 8 bases at J, with 22 bases between the two ends. The CDR3 covers 15 residues. The CDR3 nucleotides are TGTGCCAGCAGCCTCCATGACAGCACCTGGGGAGGCTACACCTTC. Amino acid sequence: CASSLHDSTWGGYTF.

There are many counts of this clonotype. The rearrangement links TRBV7-9 to TRBJ1-5, with D maybe TRBD1 (5 bases). This CDR3 has 16 amino acids. V lost 4 bases, J lost 1 base, and 14 bases lay in between. Germline CDR1 and CDR2: SEHNR and FQNEAQ (reference sequence). In DNA, the CDR3 is TGTGCCAGCAGCTCAGGGAAGGGGTCCAGCAATCAGCCCCAGCATTTT. Its protein is CASSSGKGSSNQPQHF.

V gene TRBV9 combines with J gene TRBJ2-1; TRBD1 agrees at 12 bases. This CDR3 is built from 16 residues. Per the germline V gene, CDR1 is SGDLS and CDR2 is YYNGEE. The V gene end was trimmed by 0 bases and the J gene end by 6 bases; junction bases not matched to a gene: 4. CDR3 amino acids: CASSVGGQGAFNEQFF. Written as DNA, the CDR3 is TGTGCCAGCAGCGTAGGGGGACAGGGGGCGTTCAATGAGCAGTTCTTC.

The chain carries TRBV7-9 and TRBJ2-7, with D perhaps matching TRBD2 (6 bases). CDR3 length equals 15 residues. Germline values: CDR1 SEHNR, CDR2 FQNEAQ (reference sequence). Deletions cut 8 bases from V and 3 bases from J, with 20 bases between. In DNA form, the CDR3 reads TGTGCCAGCGGACTACCGGGGAAGCCCCTCTACGAGCAGTACTTC. It encodes CASGLPGKPLYEQYF.

V gene TRBV3-1 combines with J gene TRBJ1-5; weak D call: TRBD1 (5 bases). The V end was cut by 0 bases, the J end by 9 bases, with 15 bases between. There are 15 residues in the CDR3. CDR1 is LGHDT, CDR2 YNNKEL, per germline (reference sequence). The CDR3 region has the DNA TGTGCCAGCAGCCAAGATTTAAACGGGGCGTCGCCCCAGCATTTT. The encoded protein is CASSQDLNGASPQHF.

This clonotype has just a few counts. The chain combines TRBV14 with TRBJ2-1; no definite D call. The CDR3 loop spans 14 amino acids. Trimming cost V 4 bases and J 6 bases, with 13 bases left between them. Germline CDR1 SGHDN, CDR2 FVKESK. The CDR3 region has the DNA TGTGCCAGCAGCCTCTCCCGTAGGGTCAATGAGCAGTTCTTC. Its translation is CASSLSRRVNEQFF.

This sequence joins TRBV5-1 and TRBJ2-1; 10 bases fit TRBD2. This CDR3 spans 15 amino acids. Germline assignment: CDR1 SGHRS and CDR2 YFSETQ. V lost 1 base to trimming and J lost 8 bases; unmatched junction nucleotides: 6. Written as DNA, the CDR3 is TGCGCCAGCAGCTTGATCCTAGCGGGAGTGGATGAGCAGTTCTTC. It specifies CASSLILAGVDEQFF.

This clonotype was seen a few times. The CDR3 protein is CASSLGGGDEKLFF. CDR3 DNA sequence: TGTGCCAGCAGTTTAGGTGGAGGTGATGAAAAACTGTTTTTT. The V gene is TRBV12-3 or TRBV12-4, the J gene TRBJ1-4; no definite D call. The CDR3 runs to 14 residues. The ends were cut back, 1 base at V and 6 bases at J, with 9 bases in the middle.

V gene TRBV4-2 combines with J gene TRBJ1-3, with unresolved D. V dropped 2 bases and J dropped 0 bases, with 11 bases sitting between them. CDR1 is LGHNA, CDR2 YNFKEQ, per germline. The CDR3 sequence is 16 residues long. The CDR3 reads CASSQRPNPSGNTIYF. CDR3 sequence (DNA): TGTGCCAGCAGCCAACGTCCAAACCCCTCTGGAAACACCATATATTTT.

The sample holds a few counts of this clonotype. The chain has TRBV6-5 and TRBJ2-6, with D unclear. This CDR3 has 16 residues. Trimming left V 6 bases short and J 0 bases short, with 12 bases between. From germline, CDR1 is MNHEY and CDR2 SVGAGI. The CDR3 sequence: CASRPTPGSGANVLTF. The DNA of the CDR3 is TGTGCCAGCAGGCCCACCCCAGGCTCTGGGGCCAACGTCCTGACTTTC.

A few counts support this clonotype. The chain is built from TRBV20-1 and TRBJ2-1, with 11 bases lining up with TRBD2. Germline trimming cut 6 bases from V and 2 bases from J; bases unmatched to any gene: 6. The CDR3 is made up of 15 amino acids. Germline V lookup: CDR1 DFQATT, CDR2 SNEGSKA (reference sequence). The CDR3 here is CSAEISGRAYNEQFF. CDR3 DNA sequence: TGCAGTGCAGAGATTAGCGGGAGGGCCTACAATGAGCAGTTCTTC.